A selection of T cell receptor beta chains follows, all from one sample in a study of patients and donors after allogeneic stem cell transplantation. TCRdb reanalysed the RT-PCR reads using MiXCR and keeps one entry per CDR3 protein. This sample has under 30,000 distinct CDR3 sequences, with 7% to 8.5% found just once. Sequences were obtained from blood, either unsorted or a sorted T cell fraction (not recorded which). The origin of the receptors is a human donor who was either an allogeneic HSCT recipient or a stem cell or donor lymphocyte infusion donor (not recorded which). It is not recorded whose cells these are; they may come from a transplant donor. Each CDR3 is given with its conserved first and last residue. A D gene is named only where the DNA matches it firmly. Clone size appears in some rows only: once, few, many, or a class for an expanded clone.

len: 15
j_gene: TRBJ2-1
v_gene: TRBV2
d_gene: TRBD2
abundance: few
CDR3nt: TGTGCCAGCATGCCGGGGCGGGAGGCCTACAATGAACAGTTCTTC
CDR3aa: CASMPGREAYNEQFF

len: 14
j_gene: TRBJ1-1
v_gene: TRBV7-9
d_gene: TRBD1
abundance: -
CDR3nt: TGTGCCAGCAGCCGGGGACAGATTAACACTGAAGCTTTCTTT
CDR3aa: CASSRGQINTEAFF

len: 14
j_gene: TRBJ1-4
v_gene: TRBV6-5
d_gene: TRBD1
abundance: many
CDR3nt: TGTGCCAGCAGTTACTCTGGACAGGTCGGAAAACTGTTTTTT
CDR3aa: CASSYSGQVGKLFF

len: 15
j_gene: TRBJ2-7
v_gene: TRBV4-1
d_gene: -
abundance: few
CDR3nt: TGCGCCAGCAGCCAAGAGCGAGGGGGCGCGGGGGAGCAGTACTTC
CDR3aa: CASSQERGGAGEQYF

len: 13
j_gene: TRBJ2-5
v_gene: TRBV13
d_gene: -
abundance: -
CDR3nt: TGTGCCAGCAGCTTAGGATGGGAAGAGACCCAGTACTTC
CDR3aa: CASSLGWEETQYF

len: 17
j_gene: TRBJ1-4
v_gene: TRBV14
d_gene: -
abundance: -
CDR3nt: TGTGCCAGCAGCCATGGCAGGGAGGGAACAACTAATGAAAAACTGTTTTTT
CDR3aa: CASSHGREGTTNEKLFF

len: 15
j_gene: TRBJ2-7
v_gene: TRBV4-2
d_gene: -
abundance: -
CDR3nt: TGTGCCAGCAGCCAAGATGGGGGAGGTACCTACGAGCAGTACTTC
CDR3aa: CASSQDGGGTYEQYF

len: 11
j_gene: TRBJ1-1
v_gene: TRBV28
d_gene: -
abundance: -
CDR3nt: TGTGCCAGCAGTAAGTTTCCCGAAGCTTTCTTT
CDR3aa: CASSKFPEAFF

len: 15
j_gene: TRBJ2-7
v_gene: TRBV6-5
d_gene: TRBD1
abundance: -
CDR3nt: TGTGCCAGCAGTTTACGACAGGGGGCGTTAGTCGAGCAGTACTTC
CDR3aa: CASSLRQGALVEQYF

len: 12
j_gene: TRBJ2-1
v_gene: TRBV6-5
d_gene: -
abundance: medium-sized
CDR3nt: TGTGCCAGCACCTCGCCGTGGAATGAGCAGTTCTTC
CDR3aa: CASTSPWNEQFF

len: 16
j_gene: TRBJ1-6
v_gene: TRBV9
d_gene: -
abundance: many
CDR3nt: TGTGCCAGCAGCGTAGGGGGATCCTCCTATAATTCACCCCTCCACTTT
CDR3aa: CASSVGGSSYNSPLHF

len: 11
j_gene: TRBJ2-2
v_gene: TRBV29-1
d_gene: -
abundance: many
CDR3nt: TGCAGCGTCGATGGGGCCGGGGAGCTGTTTTTT
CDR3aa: CSVDGAGELFF

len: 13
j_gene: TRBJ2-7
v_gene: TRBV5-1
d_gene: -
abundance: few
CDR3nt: TGCGCCAGCTCCTTCGGGGGGCTAGCGGAGCAGTACTTC
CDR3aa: CASSFGGLAEQYF

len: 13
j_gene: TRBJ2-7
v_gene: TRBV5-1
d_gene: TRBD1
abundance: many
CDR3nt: TGCGCCAGCAGCGCTTGGGACAGCTACGAGCAGTACTTC
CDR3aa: CASSAWDSYEQYF

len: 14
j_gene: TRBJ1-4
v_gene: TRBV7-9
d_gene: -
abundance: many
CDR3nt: TGTGCCAGCAGCTTAGGGGCAGCTCGCGAAAAACTGTTTTTT
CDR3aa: CASSLGAAREKLFF

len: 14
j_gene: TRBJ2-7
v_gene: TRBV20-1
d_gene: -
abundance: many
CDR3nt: TGCAGTGCTAGGATTCCGGGGCGATTGGACGAGCAGTACTTC
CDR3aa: CSARIPGRLDEQYF

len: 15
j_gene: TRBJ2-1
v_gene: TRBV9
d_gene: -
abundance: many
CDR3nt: TGTGCCAGCAGCGTAGGAGGCGCCTGGGCCAATGAGCAGTTCTTC
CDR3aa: CASSVGGAWANEQFF

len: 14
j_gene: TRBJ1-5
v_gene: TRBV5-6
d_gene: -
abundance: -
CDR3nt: TGTGCCAGCAGCTTGGCCGACGGAAGCCAGCCCCAGCATTTT
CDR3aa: CASSLADGSQPQHF

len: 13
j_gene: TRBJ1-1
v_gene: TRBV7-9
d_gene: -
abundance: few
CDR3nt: TGTGCCAGCAGCTTCGACAGTACCACTGAAGCTTTCTTT
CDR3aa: CASSFDSTTEAFF

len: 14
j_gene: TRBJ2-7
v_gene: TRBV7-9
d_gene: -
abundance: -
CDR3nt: TGTGCCAGCAGCTTATTCCATGGCGAAGAAGAGCAGTACTTC
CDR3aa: CASSLFHGEEEQYF

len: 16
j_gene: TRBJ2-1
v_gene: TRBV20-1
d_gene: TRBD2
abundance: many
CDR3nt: TGCAGTGTTTTGACTAGCGGGAGGGCCTCGGGCAATGAGCAGTTCTTC
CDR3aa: CSVLTSGRASGNEQFF

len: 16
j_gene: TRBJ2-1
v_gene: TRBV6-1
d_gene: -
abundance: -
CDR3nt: TGTGCCAGCAGTGACCGATGGGCGAGAGGGTACAATGAGCAGTTCTTC
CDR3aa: CASSDRWARGYNEQFF